This T cell receptor beta chain derives from a study of blood T cell repertoires in COVID-19. Study background: Specimens from acute and convalescent COVID-19 originated in the United States, Italy and Spain.

Clones were read by immunoSEQ multiplex PCR, and TCRdb kept only the in-frame ones, dropping some. The sample lists fewer than 200,000 clones, approximately 86% occurring once. Germline V gives CDR1 MNHEY, CDR2 SMNVEV (reference sequence). This CDR3 has 13 amino acids. Trimming removed 2 bases from V and 1 base from J, with 5 bases in between. As regards this clone: This CDR3 is also generated by other DNA sequences in the sample.

This receptor was taken from a middle-aged woman in a cohort exposed to, infected with or recovered from COVID-19 (not recorded which). V and J are TRBV27 and TRBJ1-1; D perhaps matches TRBD1 (5 bases). Material for sequencing was PBMCs or T cells enriched from blood (not recorded which). The CDR3 coding sequence is TGTGCCAGCAGTTTAACAGGGAACACTGAAGCTTTCTTT. As protein: CASSLTGNTEAFF.